These 31 T cell receptor beta chains were sequenced from one sample in a study of T cell responses to AZD1222 COVID-19 vaccine. Generated by immunoSEQ multiplex PCR, the TCRdb table keeps only in-frame clones and is missing some. The sample has 120,000 or so clones, 75% to 95% seen once. This sample comprised peripheral blood, obtained on day 0 of AZD1222 vaccination. All receptors come from an adult in good health.

This chain uses TRBV24-1 with TRBJ1-4; 8 nucleotides align to TRBD1. After removal of 7 bases from V and 5 bases from J, the junction contained 2 bases not matched to a gene. The germline gives CDR1 KGHDR, CDR2 SFDVKD. CDR3 length equals 13 residues. CDR3 amino acids: CATSRGPNEKLFF. The CDR3, as DNA: TGTGCCACCAGCAGGGGGCCGAATGAAAAACTGTTTTTT.

V and J are TRBV4-3 and TRBJ2-3; D is ambiguous. The CDR3 consists of 15 residues. The ends were cut back, 5 bases at V and 1 base at J, with 13 bases in the middle. CDR1 and CDR2 from the germline V gene are LGHNA and YSLEER. The DNA of the CDR3 is TGCGCCAGCAGCTCCCTGCGGTCTGGCACAGATACGCAGTATTTT. Translating gives CASSSLRSGTDTQYF.

The chain uses TRBV3-1 (or the pseudogene TRBV3-2) and TRBJ2-3; unclear D gene. Germline CDR1 is LGHDT and CDR2 is YNNKEL (reference sequence). The CDR3 contains 11 residues. The ends were cut back, 6 bases at V and 6 bases at J, with 7 bases in the middle. Here the CDR3 reads CASSVRDTQYF. CDR3 in DNA: TGTGCCAGCAGTGTGAGGGATACGCAGTATTTT.

This chain links TRBV6-6 with TRBJ1-1; D unclear. Germline loops: CDR1 MNHNY, CDR2 SVGAGI (reference sequence). The V end was cut by 5 bases, the J end by 8 bases, with 15 bases between. This CDR3 region has 13 residues. CDR3: CASSKFNGNEAFF. The CDR3 DNA is TGTGCCAGCAGTAAATTCAACGGCAACGAAGCTTTCTTT.

The chain combines TRBV1 with TRBJ2-1. TRBV1 is given as a pseudogene. The length of the CDR3 is 19 residues. The CDR3 DNA reads TGCACCAGCAGCCAAGACCCCCGTAGTAAGAGGGGGGTAGGGGATGAGCAGTTCTTC. Encoded protein: CTSSQDPRSKRGVGDEQFF.

V and J are TRBV6-5 and TRBJ1-4; the D gene is possibly TRBD1 (6 bases). Germline lookup yields CDR1 MNHEY and CDR2 SVGAGI. Trimming took 8 bases from V and 8 from J, leaving 21 bases between them. This CDR3 has 15 amino acids. The chain's CDR3 is CASLPGQSGAEKLFF. The CDR3 DNA sequence: TGTGCCAGCCTCCCCGGACAGTCCGGGGCCGAAAAACTGTTTTTT.

The V and J genes are TRBV6-2 or TRBV6-3 and TRBJ1-4; D not certain. The CDR3 length is 15 residues. Germline-derived CDR1 and CDR2 are MNHEY and SVGEGT. V gave up 3 bases and J gave up 6 bases, with 14 bases separating them. The DNA for the CDR3 is TGTGCCAGCAGTTATGCGCCCAGAACGGATGAAAAACTGTTTTTT. This encodes CASSYAPRTDEKLFF.

The chain joins TRBV7-8 to TRBJ1-6, with D unresolved. Looked up from germline, CDR1 is SGHVS and CDR2 is FQNEAQ. V was cut by 2 bases and J by 8 bases, with 10 bases left in between. The CDR3 length is 14 residues. The CDR3 loop is CASSLLTEHSPLHF. The CDR3 DNA is TGTGCCAGCAGCTTACTCACAGAACATTCACCCCTCCACTTT.

The chain recombines TRBV2 with TRBJ2-1; the D gene is possibly TRBD2 (6 bases). With 8 bases removed from V and 8 bases from J, the gap between germline ends came to 10 bases. The CDR3 totals 11 residues. Germline V gene sequence: CDR1 SNHLY, CDR2 FYNNEI. This CDR3 reads CASGRGHEQFF. The DNA for the CDR3 is TGTGCCAGCGGGCGGGGCCATGAGCAGTTCTTC. Drawing the rest from reference TRBV2 and TRBJ2-1, the complete variable domain is EPEVTQTPSHQVTQMGQEVILRCVPISNHLYFYWYRQILGQKVEFLVSFYNNEISEKSEIFDDQFSVERPDGSNFTLKIRSTKLEDSAMYFCASGRGHEQFFGPGTRLTVL.

The chain has TRBV30 and TRBJ1-4, with D unclear. The germline CDR1 and CDR2 sequences are GTSNPN and SVGIG (reference sequence). This CDR3 contains 13 residues. V shed 2 bases and J shed 4 bases, with 8 bases lying between them. DNA of the CDR3: TGTGCCTGGAGTAGAGCCCTTAATGAAAAACTGTTTTTT. It specifies CAWSRALNEKLFF.

This clone showed up just a few times. The genes are TRBV7-2 and TRBJ1-3; maybe TRBD1 (5 bases). Trimming took off 0 bases at V and 0 bases at J, with 9 bases between the two ends. Germline V gene lookup returns CDR1 SGHTA and CDR2 FQGNSA. The CDR3 extends over 16 amino acids. The CDR3 DNA sequence: TGTGCCAGCAGCTTAGCTCAGGGATTCTCTGGAAACACCATATATTTT. The encoded protein is CASSLAQGFSGNTIYF.

This chain joins TRBV18 and TRBJ1-5, with a possible D match to TRBD1 (5 bases). V shed 4 bases and J shed 5 bases, with 12 bases lying between them. Germline-derived CDR1 and CDR2 are KGHSH and LQKENI. The CDR3 consists of 14 residues. DNA of the CDR3: TGTGCCAGCTCACGGTCGGGGCAGGATCAGCCCCAGCATTTT. Its translation: CASSRSGQDQPQHF.

The chain uses TRBV20-1 and TRBJ2-5, with D perhaps matching TRBD1 or TRBD2 (5 bases each). Deletions cut 3 bases from V and 5 bases from J, with 16 bases between. The CDR3 has 14 amino acids. Germline CDR1 is DFQATT and CDR2 is SNEGSKA (reference sequence). CDR3 DNA sequence: TGCAGTGCTAGTTCTGGGGGAGTGATGGAGACCCAGTACTTC. Translating it yields CSASSGGVMETQYF.

The genes are TRBV5-1 and TRBJ2-5; TRBD1 might be the D (6 bases). The CDR3 spans 20 residues. The germline gives CDR1 SGHRS, CDR2 YFSETQ. Trimming took 0 bases from V and 0 from J, leaving 24 bases between them. The CDR3 region has the DNA TGCGCCAGCAGCTTGGCCGCGGTTATCTGGGGGCAAGGTGACCAAGAGACCCAGTACTTC. It encodes CASSLAAVIWGQGDQETQYF.

V and J are TRBV5-5 and TRBJ1-6; D is possibly TRBD1 (6 bases). The CDR3 extends over 16 amino acids. Trimming cost V 0 bases and J 9 bases, with 16 bases left between them. The V gene's germline CDR1 is SGHKS and CDR2 YYEKEE (reference sequence). Here the CDR3 DNA reads TGTGCCAGCAGCTTGGGCCACAGGGCCACTTCTTCACCCCTCCACTTT. Its protein product is CASSLGHRATSSPLHF.

J is TRBJ1-5 and V is TRBV6-5; 7 bases line up with TRBD1. V lost 0 bases and J lost 5; bases outside the gene matches: 4. The length of the CDR3 is 15 residues. Germline V gives CDR1 MNHEY, CDR2 SVGAGI. CDR3 bases: TGTGCCAGCAGTTACTCCGGGCAGGGGGATCAGCCCCAGCATTTT. Translation: CASSYSGQGDQPQHF.

The gene calls are TRBV21-1 and TRBJ1-5. TRBV21-1 is classified as a pseudogene. There are 16 residues in the CDR3. CDR3 residues: CASRPGPKRNGWPQHF. CDR3 DNA: TGTGCCAGCAGACCGGGACCTAAGAGAAATGGATGGCCCCAGCATTTT.

This clone was recorded only once. This chain uses TRBV28 with TRBJ1-4; the D gene is possibly TRBD1 (5 bases). The germline V gene has CDR1 MDHEN and CDR2 SYDVKM. The CDR3 extends over 15 amino acids. Trimming cost V 6 bases and J 0 bases, with 11 bases left between them. CDR3 sequence: CASSSGDATNEKLFF. Written as DNA, the CDR3 is TGTGCCAGCAGCTCGGGGGACGCAACTAATGAAAAACTGTTTTTT.

This clone appeared a few times. The chain carries TRBV10-3 and TRBJ1-3; possible D gene TRBD1, 6 bases. Per germline, CDR1 ENHRY and CDR2 SYGVKD. This CDR3 is 15 amino acids long. V lost 6 bases to trimming and J lost 2 bases, with 14 bases between them. The DNA of the CDR3 is TGTGCCATCAGCCCTGGGACAACCGCTGGAAACACCATATATTTT. Its translation is CAISPGTTAGNTIYF.

This clone was detected once. The rearrangement joins TRBV6-5 to TRBJ2-3; 7 nucleotides line up with TRBD2. This CDR3 region has 12 residues. Germline CDR1 MNHEY, CDR2 SVGAGI. The trim removed 11 bases at V and 4 bases at J, leaving 6 bases unmatched. CDR3 protein: CAAASGPDTQYF. For the CDR3, the DNA is TGTGCCGCGGCTAGCGGCCCAGATACGCAGTATTTT.

The rearrangement joins TRBV3-1 (or the pseudogene TRBV3-2) to TRBJ2-2, with unresolved D. Per the germline V gene, CDR1 is LGHDT and CDR2 is YNNKEL (reference sequence). V lost 4 bases, J lost 1 base, and 13 bases lay in between. The CDR3 covers 16 residues. DNA of the CDR3: TGTGCCAGCAGCCCCCTCGCCAGGCAGAACACCGGGGAGCTGTTTTTT. It encodes CASSPLARQNTGELFF.

This sequence joins TRBV5-4 and TRBJ2-1; D call uncertain. Germline V gene data show CDR1 as SGHNT and CDR2 as YYREEE (reference sequence). The CDR3 runs 14 residues. V was cut by 2 bases and J by 7 bases, with 13 bases left in between. CDR3: CASSFERAVNEQFF. CDR3 nucleotide sequence: TGTGCCAGCAGCTTTGAAAGGGCGGTGAATGAGCAGTTCTTC.

V gene TRBV4-1 combines with J gene TRBJ1-3; D is unclear. The ends were cut back, 1 base at V and 0 bases at J, with 10 bases in the middle. The CDR3 covers 16 residues. Germline lookup yields CDR1 MGHRA and CDR2 YSYEKL. As DNA, the CDR3 is TGCGCCAGCAGCCAAGGGGCGGTGTTCTCTGGAAACACCATATATTTT. Residues: CASSQGAVFSGNTIYF.

V is TRBV7-9 and J is TRBJ1-3; D uncertain. Germline CDR1 is SEHNR and CDR2 is FQNEAQ (reference sequence). The CDR3 is 15 residues long. Trimming left V 2 bases short and J 0 bases short, with 8 bases between. CDR3 nucleotides: TGTGCCAGCAGCTTACGGGGAGACTCTGGAAACACCATATATTTT. The encoded protein is CASSLRGDSGNTIYF.

The CDR3 protein is CASSEHASSGSYREQYF. CDR3 DNA: TGCGCCAGCAGTGAGCATGCCTCGAGCGGGAGTTATCGCGAGCAGTACTTC. The chain joins TRBV10-2 to TRBJ2-7; 8 bases are a match to TRBD2. The germline CDR1 and CDR2 sequences are WSHSY and SAAADI. CDR3 length: 17 residues. Unmatched junction bases numbered 15, after V lost 2 bases and J lost 6 bases.

The chain couples TRBV6-4 to TRBJ1-1, with 7 bases lining up with TRBD1. This CDR3 spans 13 amino acids. Germline assignment: CDR1 MRHNA and CDR2 SNTAGT. The V and J ends lost 9 bases and 1 base, in that order; junction bases with no gene match: 5. The CDR3 is CASSGQPNTEAFF. In DNA, the CDR3 is TGTGCCAGTTCGGGACAGCCGAACACTGAAGCTTTCTTT.

The chain combines TRBV29-1 with TRBJ2-5; TRBD2 is a possible D gene (5 bases). The germline V and J ends were trimmed by 4 bases and 9 bases, with 18 bases remaining between them. CDR3 length: 13 residues. CDR1 and CDR2 (germline): SQVTM, ANQGSEA. The CDR3 nucleotides are TGCAGCGTTGCAGCAGGACTGGGGTTATCCCAGTACTTC. Amino acids: CSVAAGLGLSQYF.

The chain is built from TRBV10-1 and TRBJ1-1; the D is unclear. The CDR3 covers 10 residues. CDR1 and CDR2 from the germline V gene are WNHNN and SYGVQD (reference sequence). The V and J ends lost 8 bases and 10 bases respectively, with 11 bases between them. This CDR3 is CASCRHLAFF. The CDR3 DNA is TGCGCCAGCTGCAGACACCTAGCTTTCTTT.

This clone came up once. This rearrangement joins TRBV5-1 to TRBJ1-2, with a tentative D call TRBD1 (5 bases). Deletions cut 4 bases from V and 3 bases from J, with 13 bases between. The CDR3 has 14 residues. Germline V gene sequence: CDR1 SGHRS, CDR2 YFSETQ. Written as DNA, the CDR3 is TGCGCCAGCAGCCCCGGCCGGGGGGACTATGGCTACACCTTC. It specifies CASSPGRGDYGYTF.

This clone was seen only once. The chain has TRBV28 and TRBJ1-5; 7 bases agree with TRBD1. Trimming removed 5 bases from V and 2 bases from J; junction bases left unmatched: 9. The CDR3 runs 16 residues. Per germline, CDR1 MDHEN and CDR2 SYDVKM. CDR3 sequence reads: CASSPERGLGNQPQHF. DNA of the CDR3: TGTGCCAGCAGTCCAGAGAGGGGGCTGGGCAATCAGCCCCAGCATTTT.

This clone was observed once. The CDR3 nucleotides are TGTGCCAGCAGCGTAGTGTCGGATAATTCACCCCTCCACTTT. This encodes CASSVVSDNSPLHF. The chain carries TRBV9 and TRBJ1-6; D gene ambiguous. Germline V lookup: CDR1 SGDLS, CDR2 YYNGEE. The CDR3 consists of 14 residues. V was pared by 0 bases and J by 5 bases, with 6 bases between.